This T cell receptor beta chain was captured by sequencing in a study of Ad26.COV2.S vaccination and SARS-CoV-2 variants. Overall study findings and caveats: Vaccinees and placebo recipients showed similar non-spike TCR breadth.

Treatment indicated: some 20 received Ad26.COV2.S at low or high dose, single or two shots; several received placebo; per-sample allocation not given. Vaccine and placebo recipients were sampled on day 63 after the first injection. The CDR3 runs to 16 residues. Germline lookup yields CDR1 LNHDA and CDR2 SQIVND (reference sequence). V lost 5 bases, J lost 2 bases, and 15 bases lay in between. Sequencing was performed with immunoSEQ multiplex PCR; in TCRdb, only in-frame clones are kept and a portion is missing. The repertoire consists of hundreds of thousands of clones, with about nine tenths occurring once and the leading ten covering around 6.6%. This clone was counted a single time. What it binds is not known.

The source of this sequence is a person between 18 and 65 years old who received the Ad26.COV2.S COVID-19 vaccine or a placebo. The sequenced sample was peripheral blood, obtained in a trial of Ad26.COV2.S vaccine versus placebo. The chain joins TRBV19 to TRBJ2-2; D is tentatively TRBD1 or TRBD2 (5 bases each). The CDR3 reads CASSLGDRLNTGELFF. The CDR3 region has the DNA TGTGCCAGTAGTCTCGGAGACAGACTAAACACCGGGGAGCTGTTTTTT. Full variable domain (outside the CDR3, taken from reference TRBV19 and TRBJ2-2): DGGITQSPKYLFRKEGQNVTLSCEQNLNHDAMYWYRQDPGQGLRLIYYSQIVNDFQKGDIAEGYSVSREKKESFPLTVTSAQKNPTAFYLCASSLGDRLNTGELFFGEGSRLTVL.